The subject of this entry is one T cell receptor (beta chain). The sample comes from a study of blood T cell repertoires in COVID-19. This CDR3 spans 14 amino acids. Germline assignment: CDR1 SGHAT and CDR2 FQDESV (reference sequence). The junction had 3 bases not matched to a gene; V was cut back by 5 bases and J by 0 bases. As originally analysed: From reference gene primer amplification, estimates of nucleated cell counts were derived. Profiling relied on immunoSEQ multiplex PCR, and the TCRdb table lists in-frame clones only, not all of them. V and J calls and clone size come straight from that table; D and trimming were deduced from the DNA. The sample lists about 670,000 clones; 75% to 90% were seen once.

Sequenced material: peripheral blood. V and J are TRBV11-1 and TRBJ1-1; 7 bases line up with TRBD1. The origin of this receptor is a woman younger than 35 with acute or convalescent COVID-19. The CDR3 region is CASSPGTVNTEAFF. CDR3 nucleotide sequence: TGTGCCAGCAGCCCTGGGACAGTGAACACTGAAGCTTTCTTT.